The present T cell receptor (beta chain) was sequenced within a study of cytotoxic CD8 clonotypes in ibrutinib-treated CLL. Whole-study results and caveats: Different sampling times were used for sustained-remission and progressing patients.

Regarding this clone: Its antigen is unknown.

The table came from immunoSEQ multiplex PCR; TCRdb's copy has only in-frame clones and leaves some out. The sample shows 150,000 or so clones, 88% of them seen only once. Germline assignment: CDR1 SGDLS and CDR2 YYNGEE. This CDR3 has 15 residues. The J segment lost 1 base and the V segment lost 0 bases, leaving 1 base of the junction unmatched. This receptor was obtained from a human donor with chronic lymphocytic leukemia. The chain combines TRBV9 with TRBJ1-5; 7 bases map to TRBD1. The sequences come from PBMCs, collected at disease progression, from a patient treated with ibrutinib. CDR3 sequence (DNA): TGTGCCAGCAGCGTAGAAGGGGGCAGCAATCAGCCCCAGCATTTT. Translating gives CASSVEGGSNQPQHF.